The 25 T cell receptor beta chains below were found in one sample sequenced in a study of long-term antiretroviral therapy in people with HIV. immunoSEQ v3.0 was run at survey level. The assay was immunoSEQ multiplex PCR, and TCRdb's table has in-frame clones only and misses some. The repertoire has about 30,000 clones, 70% to 90% of them found once; the top ten carry 8.5% to 9.5%. The sequenced sample was unsorted PBMCs, obtained 3 years after starting antiretroviral therapy. These receptor sequences come from a man between 35 and 55 years old with HIV.

The gene calls are TRBV6-5 and TRBJ2-7; a weak D match, TRBD1 (6 bases). Per the germline V gene, CDR1 is MNHEY and CDR2 is SVGAGI. Between the trimmed V and J ends, which lost 5 bases and 0 bases, there was a span of 11 bases. This CDR3 region has 14 residues. The CDR3 nucleotides are TGTGCCAGCAGTCCGACAGGCAACTCCTACGAGCAGTACTTC. It is translated as CASSPTGNSYEQYF.

The chain is built from TRBV4-3 and TRBJ2-1; D remains ambiguous. V was trimmed by 0 bases and J by 9 bases, leaving 12 bases between them. Germline values: CDR1 LGHNA, CDR2 YSLEER. The CDR3 length is 14 residues. The CDR3 loop reads CASSQEGALGEQFF. For the CDR3, the DNA is TGCGCCAGCAGCCAAGAGGGTGCGCTAGGTGAGCAGTTCTTC.

The chain links TRBV6-4 to TRBJ2-1; TRBD2 matches at 9 bases. Germline loops: CDR1 MRHNA, CDR2 SNTAGT. J lost 8 bases, V lost 2 bases, and 7 bases had no gene match. The CDR3 totals 15 residues. The CDR3 bases are TGTGCCAGCAGTGACCGTAATAGCGGGAGCGATGAGCAGTTCTTC. Translation gives CASSDRNSGSDEQFF.

This clone was observed a handful of times. The chain recombines TRBV6-1 with TRBJ1-1; no reliable D call. CDR1 MNHNS and CDR2 SASEGT come from the germline V gene. The CDR3 contains 9 residues. This chain's CDR3 is CAVGGWAFF. Here the CDR3 DNA reads TGTGCTGTGGGAGGCTGGGCTTTCTTT.

The chain recombines TRBV29-1 with TRBJ2-3; the match to TRBD1 covers 10 bases. CDR1 and CDR2 from the germline V gene are SQVTM and ANQGSEA. After removal of 4 bases from V and 2 bases from J, the junction contained 3 bases not matched to a gene. The CDR3 has 14 amino acids. The CDR3 loop reads CSVVGTGATDTQYF. The CDR3 nucleotides read TGCAGCGTTGTTGGGACAGGGGCCACAGATACGCAGTATTTT.

The rearrangement links TRBV6-1 to TRBJ2-6; D uncertain. CDR3 size: 13 residues. V gave up 8 bases and J gave up 0 bases, with 5 bases separating them. Germline CDR1 and CDR2: MNHNS and SASEGT. CDR3 loop: CASGNSGANVLTF. The DNA of the CDR3 is TGTGCCAGCGGTAACTCTGGGGCCAACGTCCTGACTTTC.

V is TRBV7-3 and J is TRBJ1-1; weak D call: TRBD1 (6 bases). CDR3 length: 15 amino acids. V gave up 5 bases and J gave up 0 bases, with 13 bases separating them. Germline V gives CDR1 SGHTA, CDR2 FQGTGA. This CDR3 reads CASSPGGAMNTEAFF. The CDR3, as DNA: TGTGCCAGCAGCCCGGGGGGGGCTATGAACACTGAAGCTTTCTTT. Using reference TRBV7-3 and TRBJ1-1 for the parts outside the CDR3, the full variable domain is GAGVSQTPSNKVTEKGKYVELRCDPISGHTALYWYRQSLGQGPEFLIYFQGTGAADDSGLPNDRFFAVRPEGSVSTLKIQRTERGDSAVYLCASSPGGAMNTEAFFGQGTRLTVV.

V usage is TRBV10-3 and J usage is TRBJ2-3; 14 bases are shared with TRBD2. J was trimmed by 4 bases and V by 6 bases; bases with no gene match: 3. This CDR3 comprises 15 residues. Germline CDR1 is ENHRY and CDR2 is SYGVKD. The CDR3: CAIRGTSGSSDTQYF. DNA of the CDR3: TGTGCCATCAGGGGGACTAGCGGGAGTTCAGATACGCAGTATTTT.

V and J are TRBV6-5 and TRBJ2-2, with TRBD2 identical over 8 bases. The CDR3 totals 16 residues. J was trimmed by 1 base and V by 2 bases; bases with no gene match: 3. Per germline, CDR1 MNHEY and CDR2 SVGAGI. DNA for the CDR3: TGTGCCAGCAGTTACCTTCTAGCGGGGAACACCGGGGAGCTGTTTTTT. Encoded protein: CASSYLLAGNTGELFF.

The chain links TRBV11-3 to TRBJ1-5; TRBD1 is a possible D gene (5 bases). Per the germline V gene, CDR1 is SGHNT and CDR2 is YENEEA. The CDR3 loop spans 16 amino acids. The V end was cut by 3 bases, the J end by 7 bases, with 19 bases between. CDR3 DNA: TGTGCCAGCAGCTTGGGGCAGGGATGGGGACTACAGCCCCAGCATTTT. It translates to CASSLGQGWGLQPQHF. The variable domain in full, completed from reference TRBV11-3 and TRBJ1-5, reads EAGVVQSPRYKIIEKKQPVAFWCNPISGHNTLYWYLQNLGQGPELLIRYENEEAVDDSQLPKDRFSAERLKGVDSTLKIQPAELGDSAVYLCASSLGQGWGLQPQHFGDGTRLSIL.

The CDR3 coding sequence is TGTGCCAGCAGGATGCAGGGGAGCAATCAGCCCCAGCATTTT. Translating it yields CASRMQGSNQPQHF. The chain combines TRBV5-5 with TRBJ1-5; tentatively, D is TRBD1 (6 bases). The V end lost 5 bases, the J end lost 1 base, and 10 bases lay between the germline ends. This CDR3 has 14 amino acids. Germline V gives CDR1 SGHKS, CDR2 YYEKEE (reference sequence). Combining the CDR3 with reference TRBV5-5 and TRBJ1-5 gives the whole variable domain DAGVTQSPTHLIKTRGQQVTLRCSPISGHKSVSWYQQVLGQGPQFIFQYYEKEERGRGNFPDRFSARQFPNYSSELNVNALLLGDSALYLCASRMQGSNQPQHFGDGTRLSIL.

This clone came up once. J is TRBJ1-1 and V is TRBV19; D is uncertain. The V and J ends lost 6 bases and 1 base respectively, with 15 bases between them. Germline V gene sequence: CDR1 LNHDA, CDR2 SQIVND (reference sequence). This CDR3 is 15 amino acids long. In DNA form, the CDR3 reads TGTGCCAGTAGCCCGCGTGGCATACCGAACACTGAAGCTTTCTTT. Protein: CASSPRGIPNTEAFF.

This rearrangement joins TRBV14 to TRBJ1-5, with D perhaps matching TRBD1 (6 bases). The CDR3 is made up of 16 amino acids. Germline V gene sequence: CDR1 SGHDN, CDR2 FVKESK. Trimming took off 4 bases at V and 0 bases at J, with 13 bases between the two ends. Written as DNA, the CDR3 is TGTGCCAGCAGCCGTTACCAGGGGAATAGCAATCAGCCCCAGCATTTT. Protein product: CASSRYQGNSNQPQHF.

The chain combines TRBV5-1 with TRBJ2-1; 13 bases match TRBD2. J gave up 5 bases and V 0 bases, and 2 bases lay outside the gene matches. Looked up from germline, CDR1 is SGHRS and CDR2 is YFSETQ. The CDR3 runs 16 residues. CDR3 region: CASSLALAGGDNEQFF. The CDR3 DNA reads as TGCGCCAGCAGCTTGGCACTAGCGGGAGGGGACAATGAGCAGTTCTTC.

CDR3 region: CAIRSLEAFF. CDR3 sequence (DNA): TGTGCCATCCGTTCCCTTGAAGCTTTCTTT. The V call is TRBV6-1, the J call TRBJ1-1, with no clear D. CDR3 length: 10 residues. With 10 bases removed from V and 7 bases from J, the gap between germline ends came to 10 bases. Germline V gives CDR1 MNHNS, CDR2 SASEGT.

The chain has TRBV5-4 and TRBJ2-5; no clear D. V lost 1 base and J 4 bases, leaving 14 bases between the germline ends. The germline V gene encodes CDR1 SGHNT and CDR2 YYREEE (reference sequence). The CDR3 has 15 residues. The CDR3 sequence: CASSLTARLGETQYF. The CDR3 bases are TGTGCCAGCAGCTTGACAGCCCGGTTGGGAGAGACCCAGTACTTC.

The J gene is TRBJ2-5, the V gene TRBV7-9; 9 bases match TRBD1. The CDR3 extends over 14 amino acids. Germline CDR1 and CDR2: SEHNR and FQNEAQ (reference sequence). The junction had 6 bases not matched to a gene; V was cut back by 5 bases and J by 5 bases. CDR3 bases: TGTGCCAGCAGCCTACAGGGGGCCAATGAGACCCAGTACTTC. Its protein is CASSLQGANETQYF.

The chain joins TRBV14 to TRBJ2-1, with a possible D match to TRBD2 (5 bases). CDR3 length: 14 residues. V shed 2 bases and J shed 13 bases, with 18 bases lying between them. Germline CDR1 and CDR2: SGHDN and FVKESK. CDR3 DNA: TGTGCCAGCAGCCAAATGTCCGCGGGCTACGGCCAGTTCTTC. Translation gives CASSQMSAGYGQFF. The variable domain in full, completed from reference TRBV14 and TRBJ2-1, reads EAGVTQFPSHSVIEKGQTVTLRCDPISGHDNLYWYRRVMGKEIKFLLHFVKESKQDESGMPNNRFLAERTGGTYSTLKVQPAELEDSGVYFCASSQMSAGYGQFFGPGTRLTVL.

The J gene is TRBJ1-1, the V gene TRBV29-1; D gene ambiguous. Germline V lookup: CDR1 SQVTM, CDR2 ANQGSEA. With 6 bases removed from V and 1 base from J, the gap between germline ends came to 12 bases. The CDR3 is made up of 13 amino acids. The chain's CDR3 is CSVKGQSNTEAFF. As DNA, the CDR3 is TGCAGCGTCAAGGGCCAGTCGAACACTGAAGCTTTCTTT.

The chain carries TRBV19 and TRBJ2-5; TRBD1 aligns across 7 bases. The CDR3 contains 16 residues. In germline, CDR1 is LNHDA, CDR2 SQIVND (reference sequence). Losses at the gene ends were 6 bases for V and 5 bases for J; bases not matched to a gene: 15. CDR3 amino acids: CASRIAGTAYFETQYF. Written as DNA, the CDR3 is TGTGCCAGTAGAATCGCCGGGACAGCTTATTTTGAGACCCAGTACTTC.

The rearrangement uses TRBV7-8 and TRBJ2-2; D possibly matches TRBD1 or TRBD2 (6 bases each). The length of the CDR3 is 16 residues. Germline assignment: CDR1 SGHVS and CDR2 FQNEAQ. The V end was cut by 6 bases, the J end by 4 bases, with 18 bases between. This CDR3 is CASSFSLGGVTGELFF. DNA for the CDR3: TGTGCCAGCAGTTTTTCTCTGGGGGGCGTCACCGGGGAGCTGTTTTTT.

The rearrangement uses TRBV11-2 and TRBJ2-1, with TRBD2 matching over 10 bases. The CDR3 extends over 15 amino acids. Looked up from germline, CDR1 is SGHAT and CDR2 is FQNNGV. V lost 7 bases and J lost 3; bases outside the gene matches: 6. CDR3 in amino acids: CASIPPSGGYNEQFF. Here the CDR3 DNA reads TGTGCCAGCATACCGCCTAGCGGGGGCTACAATGAGCAGTTCTTC.

Only one count was recorded for this clone. The chain links TRBV7-2 to TRBJ2-1; a possible D gene is TRBD1 (6 bases). The V end lost 5 bases, the J end lost 4 bases, and 18 bases lay between the germline ends. CDR3 length: 16 amino acids. Looked up from germline, CDR1 is SGHTA and CDR2 is FQGNSA. The CDR3, as DNA: TGTGCCAGCAGCAGTCGGACAGCCACACCTTACAATGAGCAGTTCTTC. This codes for CASSSRTATPYNEQFF.

This clone was picked up a small number of times. V usage is TRBV7-3 and J usage is TRBJ2-7; 9 nucleotides line up with TRBD2. The CDR3 length is 14 residues. J gave up 2 bases and V 2 bases, and 1 base lay outside the gene matches. Germline V gene data show CDR1 as SGHTA and CDR2 as FQGTGA. The CDR3 coding sequence is TGTGCCAGCAGCTTACTAGCGGGGCCCTACGAGCAGTACTTC. The encoded protein is CASSLLAGPYEQYF.

The chain links TRBV29-1 to TRBJ1-1, with D unresolved. The V end was cut by 8 bases, the J end by 5 bases, with 9 bases between. CDR1 is SQVTM, CDR2 ANQGSEA, per germline. This CDR3 is built from 10 residues. Here the CDR3 reads CSTLRTEAFF. CDR3 DNA sequence: TGCAGCACCCTAAGGACTGAAGCTTTCTTT. The whole variable domain, remainder taken from reference TRBV29-1 and TRBJ1-1, is SAVISQKPSRDICQRGTSLTIQCQVDSQVTMMFWYRQQPGQSLTLIATANQGSEATYESGFVIDKFPISRPNLTFSTLTVSNMSPEDSSIYLCSTLRTEAFFGQGTRLTVV.